The TCR beta chain described here comes from a study of blood T cells in healthy people across ages. Findings and caveats of the study: Both naive CD4+ cell counts and diversity were greater in long-lived donors than in aged donors.

CDR3 length: 19 residues. V dropped 3 bases and J dropped 1 base, with 23 bases sitting between them. The germline V gene encodes CDR1 MNHEY and CDR2 SVGEGT. Every donor contributed around 10 milliliters of peripheral blood by blood draw. Each sample had at least 7 million PBMCs isolated. Each sample yielded at least 5.5 micrograms of PBMC total RNA. Only a few counts were recorded for this clonotype. Its antigen is not known. A J-beta primer mix and a sample-barcoded 5' primer were used in a second PCR of about 7 to 11 cycles. TCRdb re-called the 5' RACE reads through MiXCR, storing one row per CDR3 protein. The sample consists of approximately 730,000 distinct CDR3 sequences, 35% to 45% of them appearing once.

V and J are TRBV6-2 or TRBV6-3 and TRBJ2-3; the D is unclear. The source is a woman aged 55-69 years in good health. Material for sequencing was blood. The CDR3 DNA follows: TGTGCCAGCAGTTATCATACCTATCGGGCCAGCCCTCGCACAGATACGCAGTATTTT. This encodes CASSYHTYRASPRTDTQYF.